These 17 T cell receptor beta chains came from one sample sequenced in a study of blood T cell repertoires in COVID-19. Profiled with immunoSEQ multiplex PCR; TCRdb holds only in-frame clones, not every one. This sample yields approximately 170,000 clones, of which around four fifths are seen a single time; around 13% belongs to the top ten. Sequencing was done on a sample of peripheral blood. Receptors were obtained from a woman between 65 and 79 years old with COVID-19, enrolled during active disease.

The CDR3: CASSNREGRYEQYF. As DNA, the CDR3 is TGCGCCAGCAGCAATCGGGAGGGCCGGTACGAGCAGTACTTC. J is TRBJ2-7 and V is TRBV5-1; 8 bases align to TRBD2. The CDR3 totals 14 residues. V lost 4 bases to trimming and J lost 4 bases; unmatched junction nucleotides: 7. The germline V gene has CDR1 SGHRS and CDR2 YFSETQ.

The V and J genes are TRBV9 and TRBJ1-1; TRBD1 matches 8 bases. This CDR3 region has 17 residues. With 1 base clipped from V and 1 base from J, the junction kept 9 bases outside the gene matches. The germline V gene encodes CDR1 SGDLS and CDR2 YYNGEE. CDR3 DNA: TGTGCCAGCAGCGTATCACAGGGGGAAGCTCGGAACACTGAAGCTTTCTTT. Its translation is CASSVSQGEARNTEAFF.

This chain uses TRBV19 with TRBJ1-5; the D is unclear. Trimming took 2 bases from V and 0 from J, leaving 11 bases between them. Looked up from germline, CDR1 is LNHDA and CDR2 is SQIVND (reference sequence). CDR3 length: 16 residues. The CDR3: CASSIRREYSNQPQHF. For the CDR3, the DNA is TGTGCCAGTAGTATACGTCGGGAGTATAGCAATCAGCCCCAGCATTTT.

The chain carries TRBV5-1 and TRBJ2-7, with D possibly matching TRBD2 (6 bases). The CDR3 contains 14 residues. From germline, CDR1 is SGHRS and CDR2 YFSETQ. The V end lost 1 base, the J end lost 2 bases, and 10 bases lay between the germline ends. CDR3 in DNA: TGCGCCAGCAGCTTGCGAGGGGAGGCCTACGAGCAGTACTTC. It encodes CASSLRGEAYEQYF.

This clone was seen a few times. The chain couples TRBV5-4 to TRBJ1-1, with D maybe TRBD1 (6 bases). V was trimmed by 5 bases and J by 5 bases, leaving 13 bases between them. CDR1 and CDR2 from the germline V gene are SGHNT and YYREEE (reference sequence). The CDR3 consists of 13 residues. CDR3 sequence: CASRQGIETEAFF. The CDR3 nucleotides read TGTGCCAGCAGGCAGGGGATCGAGACTGAAGCTTTCTTT.

V usage is TRBV28 and J usage is TRBJ1-5, with D possibly being TRBD1 (5 bases). The V gene lost 8 bases and the J gene lost 2 bases, with 13 bases spanning the gap. CDR3 length: 14 residues. The V gene's germline CDR1 is MDHEN and CDR2 SYDVKM. The CDR3 DNA is TGTGCCAGCGATAGATCCAGGGGCAATCAGCCCCAGCATTTT. It specifies CASDRSRGNQPQHF. Full variable domain (remainder filled in from reference TRBV28 and TRBJ1-5): DVKVTQSSRYLVKRTGEKVFLECVQDMDHENMFWYRQDPGLGLRLIYFSYDVKMKEKGDIPEGYSVSREKKERFSLILESASTNQTSMYLCASDRSRGNQPQHFGDGTRLSIL.

The chain recombines TRBV5-1 with TRBJ1-2; D ambiguous. CDR3 length: 15 amino acids. The V gene's germline CDR1 is SGHRS and CDR2 YFSETQ. The V end was cut by 0 bases, the J end by 6 bases, with 15 bases between. CDR3 bases: TGCGCCAGCAGCTTGGTTGGTGACATCGCAGATGGCTACACCTTC. This sequence encodes CASSLVGDIADGYTF.

The chain employs TRBV18 and TRBJ2-7; 7 nucleotides align to TRBD1. Germline V gene lookup returns CDR1 KGHSH and CDR2 LQKENI. The CDR3 spans 14 residues. The J segment lost 4 bases and the V segment lost 2 bases, leaving 5 bases of the junction unmatched. The CDR3 DNA follows: TGTGCCAGCTCACCATTCGGGACAGTTTACGAGCAGTACTTC. This translates into CASSPFGTVYEQYF.

The CDR3 region is CASSTAGSRETQYF. The CDR3 nucleotides read TGTGCCAGCAGCACCGCGGGATCCCGAGAGACCCAGTACTTC. The chain links TRBV7-2 to TRBJ2-5; D is possibly TRBD2 (6 bases). Germline assignment: CDR1 SGHTA and CDR2 FQGNSA. The CDR3 length is 14 residues. V was trimmed by 5 bases and J by 4 bases, leaving 14 bases between them. Full variable domain (rest looked up from reference TRBV7-2 and TRBJ2-5): GAGVSQSPSNKVTEKGKDVELRCDPISGHTALYWYRQSLGQGLEFLIYFQGNSAPDKSGLPSDRFSAERTGGSVSTLTIQRTQQEDSAVYLCASSTAGSRETQYFGPGTRLLVL.

The chain is built from TRBV4-2 and TRBJ2-3; TRBD1 aligns across 7 bases. The CDR3 covers 17 residues. Germline V gene data show CDR1 as LGHNA and CDR2 as YNFKEQ. V was pared by 4 bases and J by 0 bases, with 10 bases of the junction left unmatched. Here the CDR3 DNA reads TGTGCCAGCAGCCTTCAAGCCGGGACAGCGAGCACAGATACGCAGTATTTT. This codes for CASSLQAGTASTDTQYF.

V gene TRBV7-8 combines with J gene TRBJ2-1, with 9 bases matching TRBD2. Looked up from germline, CDR1 is SGHVS and CDR2 is FQNEAQ. Trimming cost V 1 base and J 6 bases; bases outside gene matches: 7. There are 16 residues in the CDR3. The CDR3 nucleotides are TGTGCCAGCAGCTTAGTTGCGGGGGGGATGGGCAATGAGCAGTTCTTC. Its translation: CASSLVAGGMGNEQFF.

The V call is TRBV27, the J call TRBJ2-7, with 7 nucleotides matching TRBD1. The trim removed 2 bases at V and 5 bases at J, leaving 6 bases unmatched. This CDR3 has 14 amino acids. Germline loops: CDR1 MNHEY, CDR2 SMNVEV (reference sequence). The CDR3 nucleotides read TGTGCCAGCAGTTTAAGAGGCAGGGGGAACGAGCAGTACTTC. Translation: CASSLRGRGNEQYF.

This CDR3 reads CASSEVQGDNSPLHF. The CDR3 bases are TGTGCCAGTAGTGAAGTACAGGGCGATAATTCACCCCTCCACTTT. This sequence joins TRBV19 and TRBJ1-6, with D tentatively TRBD1 (6 bases). Trimming left V 5 bases short and J 5 bases short, with 13 bases between. The CDR3 spans 15 residues. Germline CDR1 reads LNHDA; CDR2 reads SQIVND (reference sequence).

As regards this clone: An end of the junction differs from the germline gene, which may be a read error. The chain employs TRBV20-1 and TRBJ2-5; D is ambiguous. The V gene's germline CDR1 is DFQATT and CDR2 SNEGSKA (reference sequence). There are 11 residues in the CDR3. The CDR3 DNA sequence: TGTAGTGCCCTAAAAGAAGAGACCCAGTACTTC. Encoded protein: CSALKEETQYF.

The chain uses TRBV12-3 or TRBV12-4 and TRBJ2-2; D is uncertain. V was pared by 7 bases and J by 3 bases, with 9 bases between. The CDR3 is made up of 13 amino acids. CDR3 loop: CASTLLHTGELFF. CDR3 in DNA: TGTGCCAGCACCCTCCTCCACACCGGGGAGCTGTTTTTT.

J is TRBJ1-2 and V is TRBV6-5; D may be TRBD1 (6 bases). In germline, CDR1 is MNHEY, CDR2 SVGAGI. The CDR3 is made up of 14 amino acids. V was clipped by 6 bases and J by 4 bases, with 15 bases between them. The CDR3 bases are TGTGCCAGCAGCCTATCCGGGACAAGCTATGGCTACACCTTC. The encoded protein is CASSLSGTSYGYTF.

V and J are TRBV10-3 and TRBJ2-5; TRBD2 aligns across 11 bases. The length of the CDR3 is 16 residues. Germline loops: CDR1 ENHRY, CDR2 SYGVKD. Trimming took 0 bases from V and 5 from J; bases not matched to a gene: 5. CDR3 in amino acids: CAISESSGRAWETQYF. The CDR3 DNA sequence: TGTGCCATCAGTGAGTCTAGCGGGAGGGCCTGGGAGACCCAGTACTTC.